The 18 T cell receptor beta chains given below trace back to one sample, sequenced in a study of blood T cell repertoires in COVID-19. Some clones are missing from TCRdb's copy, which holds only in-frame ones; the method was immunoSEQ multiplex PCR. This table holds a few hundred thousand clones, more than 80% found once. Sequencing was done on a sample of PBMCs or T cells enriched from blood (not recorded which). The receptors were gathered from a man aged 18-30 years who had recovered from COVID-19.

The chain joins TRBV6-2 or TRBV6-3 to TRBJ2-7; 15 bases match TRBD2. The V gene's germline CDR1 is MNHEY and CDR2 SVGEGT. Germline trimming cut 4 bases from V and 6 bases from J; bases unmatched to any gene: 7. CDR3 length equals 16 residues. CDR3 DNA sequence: TGTGCCAGCAGTTCCGGACTAGCGGGAGGGCGGAGCGAGCAGTACTTC. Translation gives CASSSGLAGGRSEQYF.

The CDR3 DNA sequence: TGTGCCAGTAGTATGCGGGGGACGACTTCTAACTATGGCTACACCTTC. As protein: CASSMRGTTSNYGYTF. The chain combines TRBV19 with TRBJ1-2, with D maybe TRBD1 (5 bases). The V end lost 3 bases, the J end lost 0 bases, and 14 bases lay between the germline ends. CDR1 and CDR2 from the germline V gene are LNHDA and SQIVND (reference sequence). The CDR3 contains 16 residues.

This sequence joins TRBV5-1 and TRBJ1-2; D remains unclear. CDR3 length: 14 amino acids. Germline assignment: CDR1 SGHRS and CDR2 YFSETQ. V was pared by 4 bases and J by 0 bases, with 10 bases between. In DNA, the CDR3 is TGCGCCAGCAGCCCCTCGTTAGCTAACTATGGCTACACCTTC. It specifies CASSPSLANYGYTF.

This chain's CDR3 is CSAHGQGADEQYF. CDR3 in DNA: TGCAGCGCCCACGGACAGGGTGCGGACGAGCAGTACTTC. The chain is built from TRBV29-1 and TRBJ2-7, with TRBD1 identical over 8 bases. This CDR3 has 13 residues. The trim removed 7 bases at V and 5 bases at J, leaving 10 bases unmatched. The germline gives CDR1 SQVTM, CDR2 ANQGSEA.

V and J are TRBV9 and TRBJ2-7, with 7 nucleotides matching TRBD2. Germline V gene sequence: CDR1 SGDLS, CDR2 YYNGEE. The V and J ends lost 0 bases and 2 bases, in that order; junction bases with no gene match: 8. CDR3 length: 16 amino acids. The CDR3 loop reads CASSVGPQAGTYEQYF. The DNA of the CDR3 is TGTGCCAGCAGCGTAGGACCCCAAGCGGGAACCTACGAGCAGTACTTC.

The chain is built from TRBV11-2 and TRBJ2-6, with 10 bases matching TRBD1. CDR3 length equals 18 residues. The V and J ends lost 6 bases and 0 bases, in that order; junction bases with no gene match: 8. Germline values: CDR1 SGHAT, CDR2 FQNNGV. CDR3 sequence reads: CASSTDRGFLSGANVLTF. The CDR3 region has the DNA TGTGCCAGCAGTACGGACAGGGGGTTTCTCTCTGGGGCCAACGTCCTGACTTTC.

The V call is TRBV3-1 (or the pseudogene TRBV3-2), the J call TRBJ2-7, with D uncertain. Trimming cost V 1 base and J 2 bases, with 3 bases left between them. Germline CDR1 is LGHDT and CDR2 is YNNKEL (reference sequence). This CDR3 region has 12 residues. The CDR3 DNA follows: TGTGCCAGCAGCCAAGTCACCTACGAGCAGTACTTC. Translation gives CASSQVTYEQYF.

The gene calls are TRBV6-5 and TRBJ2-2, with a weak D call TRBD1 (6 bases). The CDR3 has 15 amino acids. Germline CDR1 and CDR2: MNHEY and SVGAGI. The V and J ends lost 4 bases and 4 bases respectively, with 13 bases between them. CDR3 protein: CASSFAGERTGELFF. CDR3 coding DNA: TGTGCCAGCAGTTTCGCAGGGGAACGCACCGGGGAGCTGTTTTTT.

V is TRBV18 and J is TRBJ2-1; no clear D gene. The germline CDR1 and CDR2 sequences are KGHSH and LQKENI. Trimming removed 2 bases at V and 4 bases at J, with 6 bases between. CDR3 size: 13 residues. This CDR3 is CASSPVSYNEQFF. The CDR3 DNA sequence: TGTGCCAGCTCACCAGTCAGTTACAATGAGCAGTTCTTC.

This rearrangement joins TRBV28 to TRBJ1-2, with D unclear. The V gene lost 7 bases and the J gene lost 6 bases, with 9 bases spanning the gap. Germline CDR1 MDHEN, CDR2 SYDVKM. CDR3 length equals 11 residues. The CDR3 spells CASKLLDGYTF. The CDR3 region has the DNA TGTGCCAGCAAACTCCTAGATGGCTACACCTTC.

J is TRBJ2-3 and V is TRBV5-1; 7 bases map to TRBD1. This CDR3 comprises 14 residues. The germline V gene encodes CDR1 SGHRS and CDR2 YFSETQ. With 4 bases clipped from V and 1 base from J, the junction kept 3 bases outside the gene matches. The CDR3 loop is CASSPDRGTDTQYF. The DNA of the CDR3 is TGCGCCAGCAGCCCCGACAGGGGCACAGATACGCAGTATTTT.

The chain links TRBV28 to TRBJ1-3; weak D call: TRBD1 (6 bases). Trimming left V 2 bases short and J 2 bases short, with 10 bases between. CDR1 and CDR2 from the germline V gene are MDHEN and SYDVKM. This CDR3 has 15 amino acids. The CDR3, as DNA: TGTGCCAGCAGTTTAGGGGGGGGCACTGGAAACACCATATATTTT. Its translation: CASSLGGGTGNTIYF.

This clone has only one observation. CDR3 bases: TGTGCCAGCAGCTCCCTCCCCGGGGGGGACAATGAGCAGTTCTTC. It yields the protein CASSSLPGGDNEQFF. V usage is TRBV7-3 and J usage is TRBJ2-1, with 8 positions matching TRBD2. CDR3 length: 15 residues. After removal of 4 bases from V and 5 bases from J, the junction contained 7 bases not matched to a gene. Germline assignment: CDR1 SGHTA and CDR2 FQGTGA. Supplemented by reference TRBV7-3 and TRBJ2-1, the full variable domain reads GAGVSQTPSNKVTEKGKYVELRCDPISGHTALYWYRQSLGQGPEFLIYFQGTGAADDSGLPNDRFFAVRPEGSVSTLKIQRTERGDSAVYLCASSSLPGGDNEQFFGPGTRLTVL.

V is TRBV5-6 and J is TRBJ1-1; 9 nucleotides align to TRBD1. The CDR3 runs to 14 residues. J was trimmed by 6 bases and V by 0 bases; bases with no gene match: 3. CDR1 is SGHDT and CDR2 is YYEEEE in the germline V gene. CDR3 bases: TGTGCCAGCAGCTTGGACAGGGGGCCTGCTGAAGCTTTCTTT. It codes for CASSLDRGPAEAFF.

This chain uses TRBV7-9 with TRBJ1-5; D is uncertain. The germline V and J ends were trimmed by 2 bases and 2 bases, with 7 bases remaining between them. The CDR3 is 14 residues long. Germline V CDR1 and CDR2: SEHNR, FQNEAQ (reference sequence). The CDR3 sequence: CASSLSIGNQPQHF. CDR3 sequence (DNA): TGTGCCAGCAGCTTAAGTATAGGCAATCAGCCCCAGCATTTT.

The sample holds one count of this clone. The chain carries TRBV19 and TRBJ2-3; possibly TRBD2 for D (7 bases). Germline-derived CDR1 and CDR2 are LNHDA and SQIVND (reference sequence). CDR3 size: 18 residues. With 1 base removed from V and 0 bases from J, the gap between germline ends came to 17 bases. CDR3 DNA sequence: TGTGCCAGTAGTATAGCGGGGGGCGTTACTACTAGCACAGATACGCAGTATTTT. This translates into CASSIAGGVTTSTDTQYF.

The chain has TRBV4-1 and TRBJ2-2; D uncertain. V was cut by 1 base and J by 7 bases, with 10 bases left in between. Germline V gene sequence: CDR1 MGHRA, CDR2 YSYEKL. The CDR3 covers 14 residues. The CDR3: CASSQAPMLGELFF. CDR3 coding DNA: TGCGCCAGCAGCCAAGCCCCTATGCTCGGGGAGCTGTTTTTT.

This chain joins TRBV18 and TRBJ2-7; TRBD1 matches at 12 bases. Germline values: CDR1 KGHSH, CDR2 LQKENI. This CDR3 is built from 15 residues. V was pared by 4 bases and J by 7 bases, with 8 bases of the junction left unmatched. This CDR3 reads CASSLGTGGAGEQYF. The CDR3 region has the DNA TGTGCCAGCTCACTAGGGACAGGGGGCGCGGGGGAGCAGTACTTC.